The sample holds many counts of the clone carrying this T cell receptor (beta chain). The antigen remains unidentified. From 15-18 subjects, each sequencing run yielded over 180 million TCR-beta sequences. TCRdb passed the 5' RACE reads through MiXCR, listing each CDR3 protein once. The sample lists around 60,000 distinct CDR3 sequences, about 3.2% occurring once. The sample is drawn from a study of neurological immune-mediated disorders. Background on the study: Among around 34 multiple sclerosis patients, some 31 were relapsing-remitting and 3 were secondary progressive.

Study findings and constraints: The phylogenetic placement of 18 of 34 multiple sclerosis patients' repertoires in one related-CDR3 cluster constitutes a possible signature. HTLV-1-associated myelopathy had the most TCR clonal expansion, whereas multiple sclerosis had the least (lower than in healthy controls).

This CDR3 is built from 12 residues. V gave up 5 bases and J gave up 6 bases, with 9 bases separating them. CDR1 SGHVS and CDR2 FQNEAQ come from the germline V gene. This receptor was identified in an older woman with multiple sclerosis. Sequenced sample: PBMCs. This chain links TRBV7-8 with TRBJ2-3; a possible D gene is TRBD2 (5 bases). This chain's CDR3 is CASSRERDTQYF. The CDR3 DNA follows: TGTGCCAGCAGCCGGGAAAGGGATACGCAGTATTTT.